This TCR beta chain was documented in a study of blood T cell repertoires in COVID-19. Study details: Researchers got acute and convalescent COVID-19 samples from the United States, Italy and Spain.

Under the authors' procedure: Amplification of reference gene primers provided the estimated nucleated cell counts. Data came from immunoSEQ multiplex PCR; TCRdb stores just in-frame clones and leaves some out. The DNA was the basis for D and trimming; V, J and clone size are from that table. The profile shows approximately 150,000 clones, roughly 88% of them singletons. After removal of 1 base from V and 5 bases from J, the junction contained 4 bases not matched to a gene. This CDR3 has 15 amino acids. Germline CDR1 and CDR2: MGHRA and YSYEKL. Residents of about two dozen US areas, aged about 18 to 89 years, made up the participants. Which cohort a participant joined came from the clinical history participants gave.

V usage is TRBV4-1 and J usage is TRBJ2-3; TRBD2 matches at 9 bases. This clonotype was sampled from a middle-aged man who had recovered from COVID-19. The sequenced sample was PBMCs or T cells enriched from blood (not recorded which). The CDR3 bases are TGCGCCAGCAGCCAAGTCGCGGGGGGGGGAGATACGCAGTATTTT. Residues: CASSQVAGGGDTQYF.